This entry lists 9 T cell receptor beta chains sequenced from one sample in a study of blood T cell repertoires in COVID-19 (dated by TCRdb to 2018 to 2021). The library was made by the immunoSEQ multiplex PCR assay. Here the immuneACCESS table is served through TCRdb, limited to in-frame sequences with V and J called. Missing clones are a known gap in these copies; in checked studies unresolved V genes cover under half, and the rest lacks a known reason. In this sample the table shows about 190,000 clones, over 75% of which occur a single time. Clones ranked in the top ten supply 9.5% to 15% of the sample. Sequences were obtained from peripheral blood. The receptors come from a woman aged 45-60 years with acute or convalescent COVID-19.

The chain couples TRBV5-1 to TRBJ2-2; no firm D call. The CDR3 loop spans 12 amino acids. Trimming removed 0 bases at V and 7 bases at J, with 4 bases between. From germline, CDR1 is SGHRS and CDR2 YFSETQ. CDR3 protein: CASSLAFGELFF. The DNA of the CDR3 is TGCGCCAGCAGCTTGGCGTTCGGGGAGCTGTTTTTT.

This clone came up a few times. This chain uses TRBV27 with TRBJ2-3; no clear D. CDR3 length equals 11 residues. V dropped 5 bases and J dropped 5 bases, with 5 bases sitting between them. The V gene's germline CDR1 is MNHEY and CDR2 SMNVEV (reference sequence). The CDR3 bases are TGTGCCAGCAGTCGTAAAGATACGCAGTATTTT. This sequence encodes CASSRKDTQYF.

The rearrangement joins TRBV28 to TRBJ2-5; 8 bases fit TRBD1. Germline V CDR1 and CDR2: MDHEN, SYDVKM. This CDR3 has 15 residues. With V trimmed by 2 bases and J by 5 bases, 7 bases remained unmatched. CDR3 DNA sequence: TGTGCCAGCAGTTTAGCTGGACAGGGCAGGGAGACCCAGTACTTC. Translated: CASSLAGQGRETQYF.

The chain links TRBV3-1 (or the pseudogene TRBV3-2) to TRBJ2-3; TRBD2 matches at 7 bases. Germline V lookup: CDR1 LGHDT, CDR2 YNNKEL (reference sequence). The length of the CDR3 is 16 residues. Trimming at V came to 4 bases and at J to 1 base, leaving 8 bases not matched to a gene. In nucleotides, the CDR3 is TGTGCCAGCAGCCCGTTGTGGGGGGGAGGCACAGATACGCAGTATTTT. Translating it yields CASSPLWGGGTDTQYF.

In this sample, this clone turned up once. This sequence joins TRBV5-1 and TRBJ1-2, with D possibly TRBD1 on 5 matching bases. The CDR3 contains 17 residues. From germline, CDR1 is SGHRS and CDR2 YFSETQ. Trimming left V 3 bases short and J 2 bases short, with 20 bases between. CDR3 region: CASSSSNRQRGNYGYTF. In DNA form, the CDR3 reads TGCGCCAGCAGCTCTTCTAATCGGCAAAGGGGAAACTATGGCTACACCTTC.

The gene calls are TRBV11-3 and TRBJ1-1; TRBD1 is a possible D gene (6 bases). V was trimmed by 6 bases and J by 4 bases, leaving 15 bases between them. The CDR3 is made up of 14 amino acids. CDR1 is SGHNT and CDR2 is YENEEA in the germline V gene. CDR3 DNA sequence: TGTGCCAGCAGTTCAGGGGCCGAGGGCACTGAAGCTTTCTTT. Encoded protein: CASSSGAEGTEAFF.

J is TRBJ1-5 and V is TRBV28; no definite D call. The germline CDR1 and CDR2 sequences are MDHEN and SYDVKM. Trimming stripped 5 bases from V and 8 bases from J, with 16 bases between. The CDR3 loop spans 14 amino acids. CDR3 nucleotide sequence: TGTGCCAGCAGTCCCCGGGAGTTTATTAAGCCCCAGCATTTT. This sequence encodes CASSPREFIKPQHF.

This chain joins TRBV12-3 or TRBV12-4 and TRBJ1-5; 8 bases are shared with TRBD1. This CDR3 has 12 amino acids. V lost 6 bases, J lost 7 bases, and 2 bases stayed unmatched. CDR3 sequence (DNA): TGTGCCAGCAGACAGGGGGAGCAGCCCCAGCATTTT. This gives the protein CASRQGEQPQHF.

The chain links TRBV5-8 to TRBJ2-1; 9 nucleotides line up with TRBD2. Germline V gene sequence: CDR1 SGHTS, CDR2 YDEGEE. The CDR3 extends over 15 amino acids. After removal of 5 bases from V and 5 bases from J, the junction contained 8 bases not matched to a gene. The CDR3 sequence: CASRGGLARDNEQFF. In nucleotides, the CDR3 is TGTGCCAGCAGGGGGGGACTAGCCCGCGACAATGAGCAGTTCTTC. Using reference TRBV5-8 and TRBJ2-1 for the parts outside the CDR3, the full variable domain is EAGVTQSPTHLIKTRGQQATLRCSPISGHTSVYWYQQALGLGLQFLLWYDEGEERNRGNFPPRFSGRQFPNYSSELNVNALELEDSALYLCASRGGLARDNEQFFGPGTRLTVL.